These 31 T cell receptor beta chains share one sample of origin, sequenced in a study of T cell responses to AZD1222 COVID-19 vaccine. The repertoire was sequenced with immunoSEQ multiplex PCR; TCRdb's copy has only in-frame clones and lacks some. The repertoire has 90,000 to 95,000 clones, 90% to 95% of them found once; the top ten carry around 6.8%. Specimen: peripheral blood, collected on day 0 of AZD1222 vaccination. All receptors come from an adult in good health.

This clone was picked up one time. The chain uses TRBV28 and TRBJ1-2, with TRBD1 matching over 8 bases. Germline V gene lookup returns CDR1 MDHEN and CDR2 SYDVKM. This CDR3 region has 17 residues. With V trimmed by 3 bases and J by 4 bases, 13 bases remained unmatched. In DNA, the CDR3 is TGTGCCAGCAGTTTGGCGACAGGGGAGGACAGGGTCTATGGCTACACCTTC. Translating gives CASSLATGEDRVYGYTF.

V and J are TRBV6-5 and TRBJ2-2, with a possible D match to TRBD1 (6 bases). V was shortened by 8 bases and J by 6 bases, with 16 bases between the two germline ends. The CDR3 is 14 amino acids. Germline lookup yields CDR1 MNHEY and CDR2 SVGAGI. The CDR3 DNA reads TGTGCCAGCGGACAGCAACTCCGGGCCGGGGAGCTGTTTTTT. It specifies CASGQQLRAGELFF.

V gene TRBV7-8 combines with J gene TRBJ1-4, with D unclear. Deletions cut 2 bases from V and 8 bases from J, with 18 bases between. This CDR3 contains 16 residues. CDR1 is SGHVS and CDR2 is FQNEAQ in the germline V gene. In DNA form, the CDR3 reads TGTGCCAGCAGCTTAAAAGGACGTTCAGCGCGGGAAAAACTGTTTTTT. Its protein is CASSLKGRSAREKLFF.

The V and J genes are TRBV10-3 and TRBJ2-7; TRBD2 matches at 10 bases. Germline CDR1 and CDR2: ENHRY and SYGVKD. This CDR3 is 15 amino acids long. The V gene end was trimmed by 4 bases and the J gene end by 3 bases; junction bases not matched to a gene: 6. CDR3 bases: TGTGCCATCAGTGCCGGGACTAGCGATAACTACGAGCAGTACTTC. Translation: CAISAGTSDNYEQYF.

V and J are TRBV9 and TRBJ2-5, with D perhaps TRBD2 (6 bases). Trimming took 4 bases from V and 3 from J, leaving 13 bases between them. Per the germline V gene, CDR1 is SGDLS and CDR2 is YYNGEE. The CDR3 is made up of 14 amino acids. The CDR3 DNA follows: TGTGCCAGCAGCTTGGGAGGAAGAGAAGAGACCCAGTACTTC. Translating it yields CASSLGGREETQYF.

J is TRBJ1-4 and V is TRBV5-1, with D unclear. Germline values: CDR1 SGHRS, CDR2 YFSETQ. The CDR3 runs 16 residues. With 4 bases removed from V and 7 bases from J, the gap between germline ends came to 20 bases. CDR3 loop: CASSPDPWARFEKLFF. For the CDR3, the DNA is TGCGCCAGCAGCCCGGATCCGTGGGCCCGATTTGAAAAACTGTTTTTT.

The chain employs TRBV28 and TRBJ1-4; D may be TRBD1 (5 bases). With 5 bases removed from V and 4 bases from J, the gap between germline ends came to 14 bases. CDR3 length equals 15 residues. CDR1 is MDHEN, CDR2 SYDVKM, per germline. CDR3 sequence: CASSTIQGFNEKLFF. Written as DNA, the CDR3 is TGTGCCAGCAGTACCATCCAGGGATTTAATGAAAAACTGTTTTTT.

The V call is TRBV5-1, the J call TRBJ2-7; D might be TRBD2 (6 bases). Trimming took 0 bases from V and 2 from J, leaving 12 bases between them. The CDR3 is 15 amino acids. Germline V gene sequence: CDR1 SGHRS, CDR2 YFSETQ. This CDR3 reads CASSLERVLPYEQYF. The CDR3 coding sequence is TGCGCCAGCAGCTTGGAGCGGGTCTTACCCTACGAGCAGTACTTC.

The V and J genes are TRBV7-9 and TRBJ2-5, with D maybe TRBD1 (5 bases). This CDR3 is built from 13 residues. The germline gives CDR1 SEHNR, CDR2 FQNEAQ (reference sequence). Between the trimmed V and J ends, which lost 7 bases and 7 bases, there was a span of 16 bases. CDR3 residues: CASTQGELGTQYF. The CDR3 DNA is TGTGCCAGCACCCAAGGGGAATTAGGGACCCAGTACTTC.

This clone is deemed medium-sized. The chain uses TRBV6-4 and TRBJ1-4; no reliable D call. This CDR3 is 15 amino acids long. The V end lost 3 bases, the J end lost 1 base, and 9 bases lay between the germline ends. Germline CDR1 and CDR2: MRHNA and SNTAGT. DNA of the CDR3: TGTGCCAGCAGTGAGAAGGCAGAAACTAATGAAAAACTGTTTTTT. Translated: CASSEKAETNEKLFF.

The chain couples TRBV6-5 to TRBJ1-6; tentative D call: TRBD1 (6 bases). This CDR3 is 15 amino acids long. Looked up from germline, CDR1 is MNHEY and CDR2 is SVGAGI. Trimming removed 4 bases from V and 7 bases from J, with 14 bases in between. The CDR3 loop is CASSLGTFSNSPLHF. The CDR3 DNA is TGTGCCAGCAGTTTAGGGACATTCTCAAATTCACCCCTCCACTTT.

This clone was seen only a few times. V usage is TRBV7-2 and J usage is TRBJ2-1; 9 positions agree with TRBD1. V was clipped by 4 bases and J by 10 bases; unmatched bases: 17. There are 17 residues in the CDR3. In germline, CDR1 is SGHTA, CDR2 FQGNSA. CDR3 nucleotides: TGTGCCAGCAGCTACCCCCCGTGGGACAGGGTGATTCGAGAGCAGTTCTTC. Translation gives CASSYPPWDRVIREQFF.

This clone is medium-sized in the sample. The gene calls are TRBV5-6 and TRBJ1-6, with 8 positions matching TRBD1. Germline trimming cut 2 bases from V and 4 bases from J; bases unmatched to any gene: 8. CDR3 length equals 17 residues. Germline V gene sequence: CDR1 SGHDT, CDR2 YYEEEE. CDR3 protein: CASSFVQGDDYNSPLHF. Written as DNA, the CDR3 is TGTGCCAGCAGCTTTGTACAGGGGGATGATTATAATTCACCCCTCCACTTT. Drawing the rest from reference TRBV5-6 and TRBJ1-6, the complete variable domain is DAGVTQSPTHLIKTRGQQVTLRCSPKSGHDTVSWYQQALGQGPQFIFQYYEEEERQRGNFPDRFSGHQFPNYSSELNVNALLLGDSALYLCASSFVQGDDYNSPLHFGNGTRLTVT.

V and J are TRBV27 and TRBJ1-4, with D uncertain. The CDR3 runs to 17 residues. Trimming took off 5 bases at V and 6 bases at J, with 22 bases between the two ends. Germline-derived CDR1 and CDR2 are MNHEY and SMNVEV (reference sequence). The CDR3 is CASSRMRRTDGDEKLFF. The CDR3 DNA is TGTGCCAGCAGTCGCATGCGGCGGACCGACGGTGATGAAAAACTGTTTTTT.

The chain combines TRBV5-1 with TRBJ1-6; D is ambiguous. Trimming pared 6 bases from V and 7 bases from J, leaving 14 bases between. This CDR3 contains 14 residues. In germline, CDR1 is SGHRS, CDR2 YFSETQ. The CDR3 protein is CASTDPGENSPLHF. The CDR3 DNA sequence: TGCGCCAGCACCGACCCAGGAGAGAATTCACCCCTCCACTTT.

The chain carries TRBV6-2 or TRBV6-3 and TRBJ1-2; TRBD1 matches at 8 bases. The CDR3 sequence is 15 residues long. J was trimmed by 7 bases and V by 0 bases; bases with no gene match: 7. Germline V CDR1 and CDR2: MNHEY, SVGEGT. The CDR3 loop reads CASSYSETGVPGYTF. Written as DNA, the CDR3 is TGTGCCAGCAGTTACTCGGAGACAGGGGTTCCTGGCTACACCTTC.

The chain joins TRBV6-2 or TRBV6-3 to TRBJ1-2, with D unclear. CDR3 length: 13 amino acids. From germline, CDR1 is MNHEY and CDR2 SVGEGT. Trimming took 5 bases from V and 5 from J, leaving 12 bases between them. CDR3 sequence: CASSLPDPYGYTF. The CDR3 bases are TGTGCCAGCAGTCTACCGGACCCTTATGGCTACACCTTC.

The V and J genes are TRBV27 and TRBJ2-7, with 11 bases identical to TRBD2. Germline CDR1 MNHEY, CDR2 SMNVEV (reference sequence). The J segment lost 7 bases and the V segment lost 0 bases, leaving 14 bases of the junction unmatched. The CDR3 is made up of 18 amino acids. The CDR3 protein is CASSLSRLAGGAAGEQYF. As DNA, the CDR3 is TGTGCCAGCAGTTTATCGCGGCTAGCGGGAGGTGCAGCGGGAGAGCAGTACTTC.

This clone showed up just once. CDR3 nucleotides: TGCGCCAGCAGCTTGGGTTCTCGATCCTACGAGCAGTACTTC. It specifies CASSLGSRSYEQYF. This chain uses TRBV5-1 with TRBJ2-7, with D unresolved. Germline-derived CDR1 and CDR2 are SGHRS and YFSETQ. Trimming removed 0 bases at V and 1 base at J, with 8 bases between. CDR3 length: 14 amino acids.

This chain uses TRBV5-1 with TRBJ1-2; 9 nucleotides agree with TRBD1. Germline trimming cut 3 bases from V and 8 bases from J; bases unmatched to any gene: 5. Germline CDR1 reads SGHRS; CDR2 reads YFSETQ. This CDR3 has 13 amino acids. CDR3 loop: CASSSWTGDGYTF. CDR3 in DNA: TGCGCCAGCAGCTCCTGGACAGGGGACGGCTACACCTTC.

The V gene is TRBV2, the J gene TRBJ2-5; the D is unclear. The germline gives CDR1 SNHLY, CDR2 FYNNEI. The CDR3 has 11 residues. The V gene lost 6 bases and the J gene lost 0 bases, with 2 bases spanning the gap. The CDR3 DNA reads TGTGCCAGCAGGTACCAAGAGACCCAGTACTTC. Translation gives CASRYQETQYF.

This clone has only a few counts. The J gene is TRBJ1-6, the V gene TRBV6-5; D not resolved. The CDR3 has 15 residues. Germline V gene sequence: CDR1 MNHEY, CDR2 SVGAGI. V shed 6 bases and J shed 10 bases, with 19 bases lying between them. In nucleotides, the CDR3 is TGTGCCAGCAGGAGGGCCTGGGAGGCGGGGTCACCCCTCCACTTT. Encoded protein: CASRRAWEAGSPLHF.

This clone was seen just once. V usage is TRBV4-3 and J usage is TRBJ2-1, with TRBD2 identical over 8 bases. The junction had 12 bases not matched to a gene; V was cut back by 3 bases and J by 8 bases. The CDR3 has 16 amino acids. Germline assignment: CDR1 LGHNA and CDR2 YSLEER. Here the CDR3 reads CASSQSGGTSWHEQFF. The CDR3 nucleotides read TGCGCCAGCAGCCAGTCCGGTGGGACTAGTTGGCATGAGCAGTTCTTC.

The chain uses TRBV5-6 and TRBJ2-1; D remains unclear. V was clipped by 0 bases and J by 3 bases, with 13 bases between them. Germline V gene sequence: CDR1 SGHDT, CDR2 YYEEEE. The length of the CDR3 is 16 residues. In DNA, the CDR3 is TGTGCCAGCAGCTTGGCGATGGCGGAGAACTACAATGAGCAGTTCTTC. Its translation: CASSLAMAENYNEQFF. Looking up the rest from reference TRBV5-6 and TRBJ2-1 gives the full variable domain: DAGVTQSPTHLIKTRGQQVTLRCSPKSGHDTVSWYQQALGQGPQFIFQYYEEEERQRGNFPDRFSGHQFPNYSSELNVNALLLGDSALYLCASSLAMAENYNEQFFGPGTRLTVL.

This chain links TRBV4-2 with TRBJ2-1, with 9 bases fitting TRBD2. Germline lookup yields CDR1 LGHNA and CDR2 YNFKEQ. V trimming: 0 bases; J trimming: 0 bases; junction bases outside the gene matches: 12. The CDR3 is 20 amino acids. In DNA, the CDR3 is TGTGCCAGCAGCCAAGATGTAATTGCGGGAGGGCCAAGCTCCTACAATGAGCAGTTCTTC. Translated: CASSQDVIAGGPSSYNEQFF.

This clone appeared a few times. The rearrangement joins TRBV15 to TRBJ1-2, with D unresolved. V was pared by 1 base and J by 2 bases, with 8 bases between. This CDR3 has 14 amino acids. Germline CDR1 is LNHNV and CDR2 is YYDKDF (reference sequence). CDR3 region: CATSRGTPNYGYTF. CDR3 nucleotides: TGTGCCACCAGCAGAGGAACACCGAACTATGGCTACACCTTC.

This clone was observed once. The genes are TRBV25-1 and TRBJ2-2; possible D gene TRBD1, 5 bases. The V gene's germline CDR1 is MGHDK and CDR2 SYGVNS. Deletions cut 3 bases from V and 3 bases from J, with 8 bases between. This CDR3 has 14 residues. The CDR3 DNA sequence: TGTGCCAGCAGTGATGCCAGGGACACCGGGGAGCTGTTTTTT. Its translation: CASSDARDTGELFF.

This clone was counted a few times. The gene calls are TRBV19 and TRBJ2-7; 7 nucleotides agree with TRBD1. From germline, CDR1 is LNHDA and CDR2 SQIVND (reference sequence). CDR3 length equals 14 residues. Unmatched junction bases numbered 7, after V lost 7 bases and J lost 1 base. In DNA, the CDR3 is TGTGCCAGTACCCCTGGGACAGCATCCTACGAGCAGTACTTC. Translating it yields CASTPGTASYEQYF.

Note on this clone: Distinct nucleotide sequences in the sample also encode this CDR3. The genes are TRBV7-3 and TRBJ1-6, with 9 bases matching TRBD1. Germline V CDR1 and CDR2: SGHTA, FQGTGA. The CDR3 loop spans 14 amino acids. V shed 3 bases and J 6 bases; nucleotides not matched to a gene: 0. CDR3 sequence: CASSLDRGNSPLHF. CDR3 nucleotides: TGTGCCAGCAGCTTGGACAGGGGTAATTCACCCCTCCACTTT.

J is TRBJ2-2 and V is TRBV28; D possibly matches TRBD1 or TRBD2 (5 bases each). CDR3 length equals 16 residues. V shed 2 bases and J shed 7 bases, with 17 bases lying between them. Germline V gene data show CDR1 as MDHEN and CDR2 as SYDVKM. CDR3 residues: CASSLVGDGAGGELFF. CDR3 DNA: TGTGCCAGCAGTTTAGTGGGGGATGGGGCCGGCGGGGAGCTGTTTTTT.

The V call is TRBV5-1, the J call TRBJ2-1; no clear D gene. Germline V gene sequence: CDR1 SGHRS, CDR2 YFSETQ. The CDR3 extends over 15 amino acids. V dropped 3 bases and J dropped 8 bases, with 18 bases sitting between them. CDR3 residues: CASSSAVVRNDEQFF. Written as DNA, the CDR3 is TGCGCCAGCAGCTCCGCGGTGGTCCGAAACGATGAGCAGTTCTTC.